This note documents a single T cell receptor beta chain sequence. Antigen: not known. The nonmyeloablative bone marrow transplants came from related graft donors, with transient mixed chimerism. Unstimulated Tregs (CD4+CD25+CD127-) and CD4+CD25- non-Tregs were sorted from PBMCs. Assay used: immunoSEQ multiplex PCR; TCRdb lists only in-frame clones, some missing. Of roughly 64,000 clones in the sample, around 87% were seen once. These data originate in a study of Tregs in tolerant kidney transplant recipients. General study results and limits: Nucleotide sequences could not be compared across some patients' samples due to primer changes. In tolerant patients, donor-specific Tregs outgrew total Tregs, suggesting antigen-driven expansion.

The ends were cut back, 4 bases at V and 9 bases at J, with 15 bases in the middle. The CDR3 sequence is 13 residues long. The germline gives CDR1 SGDLS, CDR2 YYNGEE. The sequence derives from a human patient who received a combined kidney and bone marrow transplant. Some of the T cells may derive from the graft donor. This chain links TRBV9 with TRBJ2-3; TRBD1 might be the D (6 bases). Sequences were derived from CD4+ T cells from blood (PBMCs), sampled 6 months after the transplant. CDR3 DNA: TGTGCCAGCAGCATACAGGGCCAGGTGACGCAGTATTTT. Its translation: CASSIQGQVTQYF.